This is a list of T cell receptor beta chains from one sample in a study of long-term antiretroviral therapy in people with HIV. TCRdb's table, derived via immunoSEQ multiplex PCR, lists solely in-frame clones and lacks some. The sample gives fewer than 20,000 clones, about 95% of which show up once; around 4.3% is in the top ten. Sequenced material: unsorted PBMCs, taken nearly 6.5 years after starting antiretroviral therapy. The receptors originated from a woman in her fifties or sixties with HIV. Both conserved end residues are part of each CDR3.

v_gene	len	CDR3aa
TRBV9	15	CASSVIRVRVQPQHF
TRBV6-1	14	CASRGPTGGDEQYF
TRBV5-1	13	CASSLGDSETQYF
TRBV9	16	CASSPRGDRFIYGYTF
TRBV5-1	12	CASSSPGREAFF
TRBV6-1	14	CASRKTGRNQPQHF
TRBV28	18	CASSFFYGTVLSNQPQHF
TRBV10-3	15	CAISGQGEGSYEQYF
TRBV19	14	CASSEAGASGEQFF
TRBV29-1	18	CSVEGLAGTPLAKNIQYF
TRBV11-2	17	CASSNSGSLLGTGELFF
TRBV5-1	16	CASSPPIAGGPDEQFF
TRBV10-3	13	CATLRGTGSPLHF
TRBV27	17	CASSPLGTSVLTGELFF
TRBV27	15	CASSLSAGGWYEQYF
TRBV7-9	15	CASSLASGSGATQYF
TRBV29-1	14	CSAQLAGGYNEQFF
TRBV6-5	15	CASSSLKGKNTEAFF
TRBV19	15	CASSRPGGTPPGYTF
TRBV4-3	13	CASSQRPYNEQFF
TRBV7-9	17	CASSLSPGGANTGELFF
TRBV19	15	CASSTAAGAKYEQYF
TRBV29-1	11	CSVKNTGELFF
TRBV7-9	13	CASSRDWSNEQFF
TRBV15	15	CATSGGSGAGQPQHF
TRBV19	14	CASSDSSMNTEAFF
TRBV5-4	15	CASSTGQGGKNIQYF
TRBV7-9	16	CASSLVGSISTDTQYF
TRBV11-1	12	CASSLAGYEQYF
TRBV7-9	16	CASSLVDREDFYGYTF
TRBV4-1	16	CASSQSPGQGSGELFF
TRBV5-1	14	CASSSGDGQETQYF
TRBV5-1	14	CASSSSTGNYGYTF
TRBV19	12	CASSTSGNTIYF
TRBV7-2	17	CASSGLAGVLGYNEQFF
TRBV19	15	CASTDPRLSTDTQYF
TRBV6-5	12	CASKLSTGGYTF
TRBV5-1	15	CASSFWTGGYNEQFF
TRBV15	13	CATSRDGPYEQYF
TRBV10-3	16	CAISGRAGGPLNEQFF
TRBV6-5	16	CASSYHGTSAGYEQYF
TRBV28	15	CASRPGRGAQQPQHF
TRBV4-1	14	CASSQERGNQPQHF
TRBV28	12	CASSHRGREQYF
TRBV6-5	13	CASSIGGAGELFF
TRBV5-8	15	CASSSGSGIFYEQYF
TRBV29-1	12	CSVAGSNQPQHF